These 28 T cell receptor beta chains came from one sample sequenced in a study of T-cell reconstitution after alpha-beta-depleted transplantation in children. Researchers prepared the TCRbeta library using unique molecular identifiers, the study reports. TCRdb processed the PCR reads anew with MiXCR; each CDR3 protein has one entry. The sample holds 75,000 to 100,000 distinct CDR3 sequences, 7.5% to 9.5% seen once. The sequencing used PBMCs from the stem cell graft donor, collected from the stem cell graft. Receptor source: a human donor who donated a stem cell graft to a child with congenital amegakaryocytic thrombocytopenia.

At least ten counts were recorded for this clonotype. The chain carries TRBV4-2 and TRBJ2-7; possibly TRBD1 or TRBD2 for D (5 bases each). Germline CDR1 reads LGHNA; CDR2 reads YNFKEQ. The CDR3 runs 14 residues. V gave up 0 bases and J gave up 7 bases, with 13 bases separating them. CDR3 in DNA: TGTGCCAGCAGCCAAGAAGGGACGGGACCTGAGCAGTACTTC. This translates into CASSQEGTGPEQYF.

This clonotype showed up many times. The chain is built from TRBV2 and TRBJ2-7, with TRBD2 matching 11 bases. The CDR3 has 15 residues. Germline CDR1 and CDR2: SNHLY and FYNNEI. Losses at the gene ends were 6 bases for V and 5 bases for J; bases not matched to a gene: 9. CDR3 DNA: TGTGCCAGCAGGGCCGTTAGCGGGAGGGCTAACGAGCAGTACTTC. This encodes CASRAVSGRANEQYF.

The V gene is TRBV18, the J gene TRBJ1-2; no clear D. Trimming left V 0 bases short and J 4 bases short, with 6 bases between. The V gene's germline CDR1 is KGHSH and CDR2 LQKENI. The CDR3 totals 13 residues. CDR3: CASSPPGFYGYTF. CDR3 nucleotides: TGTGCCAGCTCACCACCTGGGTTCTATGGCTACACCTTC.

This clonotype was seen repeatedly, ten times or more. The chain joins TRBV30 to TRBJ2-1; a weak D match, TRBD1 (5 bases). Germline CDR1 and CDR2: GTSNPN and SVGIG (reference sequence). V was clipped by 5 bases and J by 15 bases, with 17 bases between them. CDR3 length: 11 residues. DNA for the CDR3: TGTGCCTGGTGGTATCGTAGGGGCCCGTTCTTC. It specifies CAWWYRRGPFF.

This clonotype showed up just once. This CDR3 fails to terminate in the conserved phenylalanine or tryptophan, so it likely reflects a read error. The chain links TRBV7-9 to TRBJ2-7, with a tentative D call TRBD1 (5 bases). The CDR3 consists of 14 residues. Trimming cost V 5 bases and J 5 bases, with 16 bases left between them. Germline-derived CDR1 and CDR2 are SEHNR and FQNEAQ (reference sequence). The CDR3 sequence: CASSPAGRRHEQYL. CDR3 DNA sequence: TGTGCCAGCAGCCCGGCAGGGCGCCGGCACGAGCAGTACTTG.

This clonotype was recorded many times. This chain uses TRBV28 with TRBJ2-5, with a possible D match to TRBD2 (5 bases). Germline V gene lookup returns CDR1 MDHEN and CDR2 SYDVKM. The V and J ends lost 7 bases and 1 base respectively, with 10 bases between them. This CDR3 is 13 amino acids long. CDR3 residues: CASTKLVQETQYF. The CDR3 DNA reads TGTGCCAGCACTAAACTAGTCCAAGAGACCCAGTACTTC.

This clonotype was detected ten times or more. V gene TRBV12-3 or TRBV12-4 combines with J gene TRBJ2-7; D not certain. The CDR3 length is 11 residues. V was clipped by 4 bases and J by 3 bases, with 4 bases between them. The CDR3 coding sequence is TGTGCCAGCAGTTCTTACTACGAGCAGTACTTC. Its protein is CASSSYYEQYF.

This clonotype was seen many times. This chain uses TRBV5-4 with TRBJ2-1; 7 bases agree with TRBD1. Per the germline V gene, CDR1 is SGHNT and CDR2 is YYREEE (reference sequence). The J segment lost 2 bases and the V segment lost 2 bases, leaving 19 bases of the junction unmatched. This CDR3 has 20 residues. CDR3 DNA: TGTGCCAGCAGCTTACCCACGACAGGGACCATACACAATACCTACAATGAGCAGTTCTTC. It specifies CASSLPTTGTIHNTYNEQFF.

The rearrangement uses TRBV5-5 and TRBJ1-2; no definite D call. Germline V CDR1 and CDR2: SGHKS, YYEKEE (reference sequence). V shed 3 bases and J shed 6 bases, with 21 bases lying between them. This CDR3 has 16 residues. The CDR3 DNA is TGTGCCAGCAGCTCAGGACGGTCCCCCCCGGAGGATGGCTACACCTTC. Translated, it gives CASSSGRSPPEDGYTF.

The V call is TRBV27, the J call TRBJ1-1; D is undetermined. The CDR3 has 14 residues. Per germline, CDR1 MNHEY and CDR2 SMNVEV (reference sequence). V was trimmed by 5 bases and J by 1 base, leaving 11 bases between them. The CDR3 region is CASSQWEENTEAFF. In nucleotides, the CDR3 is TGTGCCAGCAGTCAATGGGAGGAGAACACTGAAGCTTTCTTT.

The V call is TRBV20-1, the J call TRBJ1-3, with D uncertain. Germline CDR1 is DFQATT and CDR2 is SNEGSKA (reference sequence). There are 12 residues in the CDR3. Trimming took 6 bases from V and 0 from J, leaving 6 bases between them. DNA for the CDR3: TGCAGTGCGGTGTACTCTGGAAACACCATATATTTT. This codes for CSAVYSGNTIYF.

This clonotype was recorded at least ten times. The chain employs TRBV15 and TRBJ1-5, with TRBD1 matching over 7 bases. Trimming at V came to 3 bases and at J to 5 bases, leaving 7 bases not matched to a gene. This CDR3 comprises 15 residues. Germline lookup yields CDR1 LNHNV and CDR2 YYDKDF (reference sequence). CDR3 nucleotide sequence: TGTGCCACCAGCAGGGGTCGGGACAGTTATCAGCCCCAGCATTTT. It specifies CATSRGRDSYQPQHF.

This clonotype was counted a few times. V gene TRBV7-2 combines with J gene TRBJ2-7, with D possibly matching TRBD1 (5 bases). Trimming took off 1 base at V and 0 bases at J, with 10 bases between the two ends. CDR1 and CDR2 (germline): SGHTA, FQGNSA. The CDR3 runs 15 residues. This chain's CDR3 is CASSLDGATSYEQYF. The CDR3 bases are TGTGCCAGCAGCTTAGATGGGGCCACCTCCTACGAGCAGTACTTC.

Ten or more counts support this clonotype. This chain uses TRBV18 with TRBJ2-1; D gene unclear. The CDR3 runs to 12 residues. CDR1 KGHSH and CDR2 LQKENI come from the germline V gene. V was clipped by 3 bases and J by 10 bases, with 10 bases between them. The CDR3 reads CASSPGQNEQFF. DNA for the CDR3: TGTGCCAGCTCACCGGGCCAAAACGAGCAGTTCTTC.

This clonotype was seen many times. J is TRBJ1-4 and V is TRBV3-1, with D maybe TRBD1 (6 bases). Germline CDR1 reads LGHDT; CDR2 reads YNNKEL (reference sequence). This CDR3 has 15 residues. Trimming took 3 bases from V and 8 from J, leaving 16 bases between them. For the CDR3, the DNA is TGTGCCAGCAGCCAGCGACAGGCGGGATACGAAAAACTGTTTTTT. Its translation: CASSQRQAGYEKLFF.

There are many counts of this clonotype. CDR3 DNA sequence: TGCGCCAGCAACCCGGATAAGGGAGGAAAACTGTTTTTT. Amino acid sequence: CASNPDKGGKLFF. This chain joins TRBV4-1 and TRBJ1-4; D unresolved. This CDR3 has 13 residues. Per germline, CDR1 MGHRA and CDR2 YSYEKL. V dropped 7 bases and J dropped 10 bases, with 16 bases sitting between them.

This clonotype has ten or more counts. J is TRBJ2-3 and V is TRBV20-1; no reliable D call. CDR3 length: 12 residues. The V gene's germline CDR1 is DFQATT and CDR2 SNEGSKA (reference sequence). The V end lost 1 base, the J end lost 5 bases, and 7 bases lay between the germline ends. DNA of the CDR3: TGCAGTGCTAGAGCCATAGTAGATACGCAGTATTTT. Amino acids: CSARAIVDTQYF.

This clonotype has at least ten counts. The chain uses TRBV6-2 or TRBV6-3 and TRBJ1-1; TRBD1 aligns across 8 bases. The CDR3 is 15 amino acids. Germline CDR1 is MNHEY and CDR2 is SVGEGT. Trimming took 2 bases from V and 5 from J; bases not matched to a gene: 7. CDR3 in DNA: TGTGCCAGCAGTTACATGGGACAGGTCTTTACTGAAGCTTTCTTT. The encoded protein is CASSYMGQVFTEAFF.

V and J are TRBV12-3 or TRBV12-4 and TRBJ2-7; D may match TRBD1 or TRBD2 (5 bases each). V lost 6 bases, J lost 1 base, and 13 bases lay in between. CDR3 length: 14 amino acids. CDR3 region: CASRAGTDSYEQYF. CDR3 DNA: TGTGCCAGCAGAGCCGGGACGGATTCCTACGAGCAGTACTTC.

This clonotype was found many times. The chain employs TRBV5-1 and TRBJ1-1; D not certain. Germline lookup yields CDR1 SGHRS and CDR2 YFSETQ. Trimming stripped 4 bases from V and 0 bases from J, with 10 bases between. The CDR3 spans 14 residues. CDR3 nucleotide sequence: TGCGCCAGCAGCCCGGATACTCTGAACACTGAAGCTTTCTTT. This encodes CASSPDTLNTEAFF.

Many counts were recorded for this clonotype. V usage is TRBV5-1 and J usage is TRBJ2-7; D is possibly TRBD1 (5 bases). CDR3 length: 14 amino acids. The V end was cut by 4 bases, the J end by 5 bases, with 16 bases between. Germline V gene lookup returns CDR1 SGHRS and CDR2 YFSETQ. The CDR3 spells CASSPRQIQDEQYF. The CDR3 DNA reads as TGCGCCAGCAGCCCCCGACAGATTCAGGACGAGCAGTACTTC.

As for this clonotype: This clone may be a read error of a much larger clone one base away. The V and J genes are TRBV29-1 and TRBJ2-1, with a possible D match to TRBD1 (6 bases). The CDR3 covers 14 residues. CDR1 SQVTM and CDR2 ANQGSEA come from the germline V gene. The CDR3 bases are TGCAGCGTGGGTTTACTCCTTAGGGACAATGCGCAGTTCTTC. Translated: CSVGLLLRDNAQFF.

This clonotype was observed many times. This chain uses TRBV12-3 or TRBV12-4 with TRBJ2-2; D gene unclear. The V gene lost 6 bases and the J gene lost 8 bases, with 10 bases spanning the gap. The CDR3 is 12 amino acids. The chain's CDR3 is CASSPARGELFF. CDR3 DNA sequence: TGTGCCAGCAGCCCGGCCCGGGGGGAGCTGTTTTTT.

Many counts were recorded for this clonotype. The rearrangement joins TRBV12-3 or TRBV12-4 to TRBJ1-1; 8 positions agree with TRBD1. The CDR3 covers 14 residues. The J segment lost 6 bases and the V segment lost 2 bases, leaving 5 bases of the junction unmatched. The CDR3 reads CASSLQGARAEAFF. In nucleotides, the CDR3 is TGTGCCAGCAGTTTACAGGGGGCTCGTGCTGAAGCTTTCTTT.

This clonotype was recorded at least ten times. Written as DNA, the CDR3 is TGTGCCAGCAGCTGGGGGGGAGTGGGCACAGATACGCAGTATTTT. Translation gives CASSWGGVGTDTQYF. The chain is built from TRBV6-2 or TRBV6-3 and TRBJ2-3, with 7 bases aligning to TRBD2. V shed 6 bases and J 1 base; nucleotides not matched to a gene: 7. Germline loops: CDR1 MNHEY, CDR2 SVGEGT. The CDR3 sequence is 15 residues long.

This clonotype was observed a few times. The rearrangement uses TRBV11-2 and TRBJ2-7, with 8 nucleotides matching TRBD2. J was trimmed by 2 bases and V by 1 base; bases with no gene match: 1. The CDR3 contains 14 residues. Germline assignment: CDR1 SGHAT and CDR2 FQNNGV. The chain's CDR3 is CASSLAGGAYEQYF. CDR3 coding DNA: TGTGCCAGCAGCTTAGCCGGGGGGGCCTACGAGCAGTACTTC.

This clonotype was recorded many times. The chain couples TRBV29-1 to TRBJ1-5, with D unresolved. This CDR3 contains 11 residues. The V and J ends lost 8 bases and 0 bases respectively, with 5 bases between them. The germline gives CDR1 SQVTM, CDR2 ANQGSEA. The CDR3, as DNA: TGCAGCCTCTATAGCAATCAGCCCCAGCATTTT. It yields the protein CSLYSNQPQHF.

There are many counts of this clonotype. The chain recombines TRBV7-2 with TRBJ2-2; D not resolved. V was trimmed by 1 base and J by 5 bases, leaving 2 bases between them. The CDR3 extends over 12 amino acids. Germline V gene lookup returns CDR1 SGHTA and CDR2 FQGNSA. CDR3 sequence (DNA): TGTGCCAGCAGCTTAGTGACCGGGGAGCTGTTTTTT. Its translation: CASSLVTGELFF.